This passage covers 27 T cell receptor beta chains from one sample sequenced in a study of blood T cell repertoires in COVID-19. The protocol was immunoSEQ multiplex PCR, while the TCRdb copy is restricted to in-frame clones and leaves out a portion. This sample yields over 200,000 clones, of which approximately 88% are seen a single time; about 6% belongs to the top ten. Sequencing used peripheral blood. The receptors originated from a man in his 60s who had recovered from COVID-19.

The J gene is TRBJ2-1, the V gene TRBV10-3, with 8 bases aligning to TRBD2. This CDR3 is 15 amino acids long. Trimming took 8 bases from V and 6 from J; bases not matched to a gene: 12. Germline assignment: CDR1 ENHRY and CDR2 SYGVKD. CDR3 sequence: CAIGHSGTRFNEQFF. CDR3 nucleotide sequence: TGTGCCATCGGACACTCCGGGACTAGGTTCAATGAGCAGTTCTTC.

The CDR3 loop is CASSLIGGSGANVLTF. CDR3 coding DNA: TGTGCCAGCAGCTTAATAGGGGGTTCGGGGGCCAACGTCCTGACTTTC. The chain uses TRBV7-9 and TRBJ2-6; a weak D match, TRBD1 (6 bases). The CDR3 loop spans 16 amino acids. Germline-derived CDR1 and CDR2 are SEHNR and FQNEAQ (reference sequence). The germline V and J ends were trimmed by 2 bases and 4 bases, with 12 bases remaining between them.

The genes are TRBV11-2 and TRBJ2-3; the match to TRBD1 covers 7 bases. The junction had 2 bases not matched to a gene; V was cut back by 0 bases and J by 2 bases. In germline, CDR1 is SGHAT, CDR2 FQNNGV. There are 15 residues in the CDR3. The CDR3 nucleotides read TGTGCCAGCAGCTTAGACGGGACAGACACAGATACGCAGTATTTT. Protein sequence: CASSLDGTDTDTQYF.

The chain recombines TRBV10-2 with TRBJ2-7; D perhaps matches TRBD2 (7 bases). CDR1 WSHSY and CDR2 SAAADI come from the germline V gene. The CDR3 length is 14 residues. The V and J ends lost 5 bases and 4 bases respectively, with 15 bases between them. CDR3 DNA: TGCGCCAGCAGTCCCCCCGGGGGGCAATACGAGCAGTACTTC. This codes for CASSPPGGQYEQYF.

The chain uses TRBV4-1 and TRBJ2-3; D call uncertain. The germline V and J ends were trimmed by 4 bases and 2 bases, with 7 bases remaining between them. The CDR3 loop spans 13 amino acids. Germline CDR1 is MGHRA and CDR2 is YSYEKL. The CDR3, as DNA: TGCGCCAGCAGCCCACACACCACAGATACGCAGTATTTT. Residues: CASSPHTTDTQYF.

The chain couples TRBV7-9 to TRBJ2-3, with 8 bases identical to TRBD1. CDR1 and CDR2 from the germline V gene are SEHNR and FQNEAQ (reference sequence). Losses at the gene ends were 1 base for V and 1 base for J; bases not matched to a gene: 1. The CDR3 loop spans 15 amino acids. The CDR3 loop is CASSLVQGGTDTQYF. In DNA, the CDR3 is TGTGCCAGCAGCTTAGTACAGGGGGGCACAGATACGCAGTATTTT.

The CDR3 protein is CASSSGRASTDTQYF. The CDR3 DNA reads as TGCGCCAGCAGCTCCGGGAGGGCTAGCACAGATACGCAGTATTTT. The chain couples TRBV4-1 to TRBJ2-3, with 8 bases aligning to TRBD2. Germline V gene sequence: CDR1 MGHRA, CDR2 YSYEKL. Trimming cost V 5 bases and J 0 bases; bases outside gene matches: 4. The CDR3 is 15 amino acids.

The chain joins TRBV19 to TRBJ2-3; D may be TRBD1 (6 bases). This CDR3 is 15 amino acids long. Trimming pared 2 bases from V and 2 bases from J, leaving 11 bases between. CDR1 and CDR2 (germline): LNHDA, SQIVND (reference sequence). CDR3 in DNA: TGTGCCAGTAGTATACTGTACAGGGACACAGATACGCAGTATTTT. This translates into CASSILYRDTDTQYF.

The CDR3, as DNA: TGTGCCAGCAGCCGGACATCTGAAGCTTTCTTT. As protein: CASSRTSEAFF. The rearrangement links TRBV3-1 (or the pseudogene TRBV3-2) to TRBJ1-1; D is perhaps TRBD1 (5 bases). Trimming stripped 4 bases from V and 6 bases from J, with 6 bases between. The length of the CDR3 is 11 residues. From germline, CDR1 is LGHDT and CDR2 YNNKEL (reference sequence).

The gene calls are TRBV19 and TRBJ2-1; 12 positions match TRBD2. Germline CDR1 and CDR2: LNHDA and SQIVND (reference sequence). Trimming took 6 bases from V and 9 from J; bases not matched to a gene: 3. CDR3 length equals 13 residues. Written as DNA, the CDR3 is TGTGCCAGTAGGTCTAGCGGGAGGGTTGAGCAGTTCTTC. Translated, it gives CASRSSGRVEQFF.

The rearrangement joins TRBV27 to TRBJ2-6; D remains unclear. Germline-derived CDR1 and CDR2 are MNHEY and SMNVEV (reference sequence). The V and J ends lost 6 bases and 0 bases respectively, with 3 bases between them. This CDR3 comprises 13 residues. The CDR3 region is CASRHSGANVLTF. Written as DNA, the CDR3 is TGTGCCAGCAGACACTCTGGGGCCAACGTCCTGACTTTC.

This clone was recorded a few times. The chain employs TRBV28 and TRBJ2-1, with 8 bases aligning to TRBD2. Germline CDR1 and CDR2: MDHEN and SYDVKM. The CDR3 has 14 residues. With V trimmed by 11 bases and J by 2 bases, 8 bases remained unmatched. The CDR3 coding sequence is TGTGCCCTAGGGGCCGGGAGGGCCTACAATGAGCAGTTCTTC. Its protein is CALGAGRAYNEQFF.

The genes are TRBV11-2 and TRBJ2-5, with 9 bases fitting TRBD2. The trim removed 1 base at V and 4 bases at J, leaving 7 bases unmatched. Germline V gene lookup returns CDR1 SGHAT and CDR2 FQNNGV. CDR3 length: 16 amino acids. This chain's CDR3 is CASSLVFSGGGETQYF. The CDR3 DNA reads TGTGCCAGCAGCTTAGTATTTAGCGGGGGAGGAGAGACCCAGTACTTC.

This clone was picked up one time. The chain combines TRBV5-1 with TRBJ2-7; 7 positions match TRBD1. The V gene's germline CDR1 is SGHRS and CDR2 YFSETQ. The ends lost 2 bases at V and 4 bases at J; junction bases unmatched: 9. This CDR3 has 15 residues. CDR3: CASSFTTGTVYEQYF. CDR3 DNA: TGCGCCAGCAGCTTCACCACCGGGACAGTATACGAGCAGTACTTC. Based on the CDR3 plus reference TRBV5-1 and TRBJ2-7, the full variable domain is KAGVTQTPRYLIKTRGQQVTLSCSPISGHRSVSWYQQTPGQGLQFLFEYFSETQRNKGNFPGRFSGRQFSNSRSEMNVSTLELGDSALYLCASSFTTGTVYEQYFGPGTRLTVT.

The chain combines TRBV5-1 with TRBJ1-3, with 7 bases that match TRBD1. The junction had 10 bases not matched to a gene; V was cut back by 1 base and J by 0 bases. Per the germline V gene, CDR1 is SGHRS and CDR2 is YFSETQ. The CDR3 covers 18 residues. CDR3 sequence (DNA): TGCGCCAGCAGCTTGTTCGGGACGACAGGGAGCTCTGGAAACACCATATATTTT. As protein: CASSLFGTTGSSGNTIYF.

CDR3 loop: CASSQVAGVASTYEQYF. The CDR3 DNA is TGCGCCAGCAGCCAAGTAGCGGGAGTAGCGAGTACCTACGAGCAGTACTTC. V usage is TRBV4-3 and J usage is TRBJ2-7; TRBD2 aligns across 9 bases. Unmatched junction bases numbered 9, after V lost 1 base and J lost 2 bases. This CDR3 has 17 residues. Germline CDR1 LGHNA, CDR2 YSLEER.

This clone was recorded a few times. The rearrangement joins TRBV5-1 to TRBJ1-1; TRBD1 matches 7 bases. CDR3 length: 14 amino acids. V trimming: 5 bases; J trimming: 2 bases; junction bases outside the gene matches: 6. CDR1 SGHRS and CDR2 YFSETQ come from the germline V gene. CDR3 sequence reads: CASSPGTVNTEAFF. CDR3 bases: TGCGCCAGCAGTCCCGGGACAGTCAACACTGAAGCTTTCTTT.

The chain uses TRBV7-3 and TRBJ1-2, with 7 nucleotides matching TRBD1. The length of the CDR3 is 13 residues. With 5 bases clipped from V and 6 bases from J, the junction kept 6 bases outside the gene matches. Germline V gene data show CDR1 as SGHTA and CDR2 as FQGTGA. CDR3: CASSPTQGNGYTF. The CDR3 nucleotides are TGTGCCAGCAGCCCTACACAGGGGAATGGCTACACCTTC. Full variable domain (rest looked up from reference TRBV7-3 and TRBJ1-2): GAGVSQTPSNKVTEKGKYVELRCDPISGHTALYWYRQSLGQGPEFLIYFQGTGAADDSGLPNDRFFAVRPEGSVSTLKIQRTERGDSAVYLCASSPTQGNGYTFGSGTRLTVV.

The genes are TRBV6-5 and TRBJ2-7, with a weak D call TRBD1 (8 bases). Germline V lookup: CDR1 MNHEY, CDR2 SVGAGI. The V and J ends lost 5 bases and 7 bases respectively, with 15 bases between them. This CDR3 has 13 amino acids. The CDR3 spells CASSQQGEGEQYF. CDR3 coding DNA: TGTGCCAGCAGTCAACAGGGGGAGGGTGAGCAGTACTTC.

In its sample, this clone was seen once. V is TRBV3-1 (or the pseudogene TRBV3-2) and J is TRBJ1-4; 9 bases agree with TRBD1. This CDR3 has 14 amino acids. The V and J ends lost 4 bases and 8 bases, in that order; junction bases with no gene match: 5. Germline V gene lookup returns CDR1 LGHDT and CDR2 YNNKEL (reference sequence). The CDR3 DNA reads TGTGCCAGCAGCCCCACAGGGGGCTGGGAAAAACTGTTTTTT. Its translation is CASSPTGGWEKLFF.

The sample holds a few counts of this clone. The genes are TRBV6-5 and TRBJ1-4, with 8 bases aligning to TRBD1. J lost 5 bases, V lost 6 bases, and 2 bases had no gene match. The CDR3 totals 13 residues. From germline, CDR1 is MNHEY and CDR2 SVGAGI. In DNA, the CDR3 is TGTGCCAGCAGGGGGACAGGCAATGAAAAACTGTTTTTT. Translated, it gives CASRGTGNEKLFF.

J is TRBJ1-2 and V is TRBV6-5; weak D call: TRBD1 (5 bases). V lost 2 bases and J lost 9, with 19 bases in between. The CDR3 has 15 residues. The germline CDR1 and CDR2 sequences are MNHEY and SVGAGI. The CDR3 is CASSYQGGRENSYTF. The DNA of the CDR3 is TGTGCCAGCAGTTACCAGGGAGGCAGGGAGAATAGCTACACCTTC.

V and J are TRBV7-2 and TRBJ1-5; D may be TRBD1 (5 bases). Looked up from germline, CDR1 is SGHTA and CDR2 is FQGNSA. The CDR3 totals 15 residues. V lost 5 bases and J 6 bases, leaving 17 bases between the germline ends. The CDR3, as DNA: TGTGCCAGCAGCCTGACGGCAAGGGGAGGTCAGCCCCAGCATTTT. This encodes CASSLTARGGQPQHF.

This chain connects TRBV5-1 to TRBJ2-3, with 7 bases aligning to TRBD1. V was pared by 3 bases and J by 1 base, with 5 bases of the junction left unmatched. The CDR3 contains 15 residues. The germline V gene has CDR1 SGHRS and CDR2 YFSETQ. CDR3 coding DNA: TGCGCCAGCAGCTGGACAGGTGGAGGCACAGATACGCAGTATTTT. This codes for CASSWTGGGTDTQYF.

This clone turned up a few times. The chain combines TRBV12-3 or TRBV12-4 with TRBJ1-1; D is undetermined. The CDR3 covers 11 residues. V gave up 6 bases and J gave up 5 bases, with 7 bases separating them. The CDR3 nucleotides read TGTGCCAGCAGGGGAGAGACTGAAGCTTTCTTT. It codes for CASRGETEAFF.

This clone showed up just once. V usage is TRBV30 and J usage is TRBJ1-5, with D perhaps matching TRBD1 (5 bases). The CDR3 has 12 residues. Trimming shortened V by 7 bases and J by 3 bases, and 10 bases separated the two germline ends. Germline V gene sequence: CDR1 GTSNPN, CDR2 SVGIG (reference sequence). The CDR3 spells CALRTYNQPQHF. As DNA, the CDR3 is TGTGCCTTACGGACATACAATCAGCCCCAGCATTTT.

DNA of the CDR3: TGCGCCAGCAGCTTTGCGGGCACTGAAGCTTTCTTT. Its translation: CASSFAGTEAFF. The rearrangement links TRBV4-3 to TRBJ1-1; D is undetermined. V lost 5 bases to trimming and J lost 4 bases, with 8 bases between them. The CDR3 is made up of 12 amino acids. In germline, CDR1 is LGHNA, CDR2 YSLEER.